The subject of this entry is one T cell receptor beta chain. These data originate in a study of cytomegalovirus exposure and HLA in healthy donors. Profiling relied on immunoSEQ multiplex PCR, and the TCRdb table lists in-frame clones only, not all of them. The profile shows more than 85,000 clones, around 83% of them singletons. The receptor's source is a woman under 30 in good health and CMV-seropositive. The sequenced sample consisted of PBMCs.

CDR3: CASSQLTEGHRYGYTF. DNA for the CDR3: TGCGCCAGCAGCCAATTAACGGAGGGGCACCGCTATGGCTACACCTTC. V is TRBV4-1 and J is TRBJ1-2; tentatively, D is TRBD1 (5 bases). The CDR3 length is 16 residues. Deletions cut 2 bases from V and 4 bases from J, with 17 bases between. Germline values: CDR1 MGHRA, CDR2 YSYEKL.